These 4 T cell receptor beta chains were sequenced from one sample in a study of T-cell memory formation after mild COVID-19. TCRdb redid the calling of the 5' RACE reads with MiXCR, one entry per CDR3 protein. The sample has 500,000 to 550,000 distinct CDR3 sequences; roughly 22% are singletons. Sequenced input: PBMCs or a T cell subset sorted from them (not recorded which). The source of these receptors is an adult woman who had mild COVID-19 (a few samples of this study predate the infection). Cell type and time point are not known.

This clonotype came up a few times. The chain carries TRBV29-1 and TRBJ2-7; TRBD1 might be the D (5 bases). The germline V gene encodes CDR1 SQVTM and CDR2 ANQGSEA. V gave up 8 bases and J gave up 1 base, with 12 bases separating them. The CDR3 is 12 amino acids. This CDR3 reads CSILQESYEQYF. The DNA for the CDR3 is TGCAGCATTCTACAGGAATCCTACGAGCAGTACTTC.

This clonotype was recorded only once. V is TRBV24-1 and J is TRBJ2-5, with TRBD2 matching over 8 bases. The CDR3 has 13 residues. The V segment lost 7 bases and the J segment 4 bases; nucleotides outside the gene matches: 4. In germline, CDR1 is KGHDR, CDR2 SFDVKD. CDR3 sequence (DNA): TGTGCCACCAGGAGCGGGAGAAGAGAGACCCAGTACTTC. Protein: CATRSGRRETQYF.

The rearrangement links TRBV3-1 to TRBJ1-5; D gene ambiguous. The CDR3 is made up of 14 amino acids. Germline loops: CDR1 LGHDT, CDR2 YNNKEL (reference sequence). The ends were cut back, 5 bases at V and 0 bases at J, with 8 bases in the middle. CDR3 DNA sequence: TGTGCCAGCAGCGGATTCAATAGCAATCAGCCCCAGCATTTT. Protein: CASSGFNSNQPQHF.

The J gene is TRBJ2-5, the V gene TRBV5-1; D remains unclear. The CDR3 runs 9 residues. V was trimmed by 7 bases and J by 2 bases, leaving 0 bases between them. Germline-derived CDR1 and CDR2 are SGHRS and YFSETQ. CDR3 in amino acids: CASQETQYF. The CDR3 nucleotides are TGCGCCAGCCAAGAGACCCAGTACTTC.